This T cell receptor beta chain was obtained from a study of shared clonotypes between healthy human individuals. Using immunoSEQ multiplex PCR, the repertoire was profiled, and TCRdb retains in-frame clones only, with some absent. This repertoire shows some 2 million clones, just under 95% found once; its top ten account for 0.9% to 1.5%. This clone showed up just once. In the same sample, other DNA sequences code for this CDR3. Positive CCR7 selection of CD45RO-negative cells yielded the naive CD8 cells, and terminally differentiated effector memory CD45RA+ cells were excluded. In germline, CDR1 is MNHEY, CDR2 SVGAGI. This CDR3 is 14 amino acids long. Trimming removed 0 bases at V and 3 bases at J, with 8 bases between.

The source is a man younger than 30 in good health. Sequenced input: naive CD8+ T cells sorted from blood. The chain links TRBV6-5 to TRBJ1-1; possibly TRBD1 for D (6 bases). Here the CDR3 reads CASSYSDRDTEAFF. The CDR3 nucleotides read TGTGCCAGCAGTTACTCGGACAGAGACACTGAAGCTTTCTTT.